This T cell receptor (beta chain) is drawn from a study of blood T cell repertoires in COVID-19. TCRdb keeps only in-frame clones here, not all; method: immunoSEQ multiplex PCR. The repertoire includes roughly 300,000 clones, 87% of them detected once, and 7.8% sits in the top ten. The CDR3 is 15 amino acids. CDR1 and CDR2 from the germline V gene are LNHDA and SQIVND (reference sequence). V lost 1 base and J lost 0; bases outside the gene matches: 3. The source of this sequence is a woman aged 45-60 years who had recovered from COVID-19. The sequenced material came from peripheral blood. The chain uses TRBV19 and TRBJ2-7, with 7 bases identical to TRBD2. CDR3 nucleotides: TGTGCCAGTAGTATAGTCGGGAGGAGCTCCTACGAGCAGTACTTC. This translates into CASSIVGRSSYEQYF.